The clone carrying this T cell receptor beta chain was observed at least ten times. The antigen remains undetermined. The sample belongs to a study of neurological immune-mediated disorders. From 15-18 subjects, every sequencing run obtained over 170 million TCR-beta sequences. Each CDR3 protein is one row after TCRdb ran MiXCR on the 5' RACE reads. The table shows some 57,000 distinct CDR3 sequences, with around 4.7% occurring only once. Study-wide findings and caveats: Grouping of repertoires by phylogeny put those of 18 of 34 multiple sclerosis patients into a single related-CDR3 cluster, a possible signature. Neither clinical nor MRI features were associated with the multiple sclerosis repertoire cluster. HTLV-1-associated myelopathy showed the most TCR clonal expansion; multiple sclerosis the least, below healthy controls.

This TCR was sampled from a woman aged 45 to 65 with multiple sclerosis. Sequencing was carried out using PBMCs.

CDR3 loop: CASSSTAGTSGTDTQYF. CDR3 in DNA: TGTGCCAGCAGTTCCACCGCCGGGACTAGTGGCACAGATACGCAGTATTTT. The J gene is TRBJ2-3, the V gene TRBV28; 8 bases fit TRBD2. The CDR3 loop spans 17 amino acids. Germline CDR1 and CDR2: MDHEN and SYDVKM. V gave up 4 bases and J gave up 1 base; unmatched junction bases: 10.